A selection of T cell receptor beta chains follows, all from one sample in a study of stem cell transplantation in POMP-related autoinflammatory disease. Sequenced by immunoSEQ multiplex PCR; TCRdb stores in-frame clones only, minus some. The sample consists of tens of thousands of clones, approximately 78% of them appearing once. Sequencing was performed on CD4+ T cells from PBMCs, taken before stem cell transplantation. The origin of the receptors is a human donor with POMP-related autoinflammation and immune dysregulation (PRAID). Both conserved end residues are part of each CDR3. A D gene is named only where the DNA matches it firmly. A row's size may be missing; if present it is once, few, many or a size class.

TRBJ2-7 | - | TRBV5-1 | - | TGCGCCAGCAGCTCAGTCACGCTACGGAGGCAGTACTTC | CASSSVTLRRQYF
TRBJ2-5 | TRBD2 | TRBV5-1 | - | TGCGCCAGCAGCGAGGGACTAGCGATGGAAGAGACCCAGTACTTC | CASSEGLAMEETQYF
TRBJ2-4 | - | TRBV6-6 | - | TGTGCCAGCAGTCCAGACAGTGGCCTAGCCAAAAACATTCAGTACTTC | CASSPDSGLAKNIQYF
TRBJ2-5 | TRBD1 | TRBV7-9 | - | TGTGCCAGCAGCCAGACAGGGCCCGAGACCCAGTACTTC | CASSQTGPETQYF
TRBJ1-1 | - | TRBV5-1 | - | TGCGCCAGCAGCTTGGCCGGGCAGTCGTTGAACACTGAAGCTTTCTTT | CASSLAGQSLNTEAFF
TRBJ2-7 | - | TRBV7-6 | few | TGTGCCAGCAGCGCGTCGATCATCTACGAGCAGTACTTC | CASSASIIYEQYF
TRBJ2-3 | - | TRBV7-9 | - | TGTGCCAGCAGCTCCAACTGGGGACACCTCACAGATACGCAGTATTTT | CASSSNWGHLTDTQYF
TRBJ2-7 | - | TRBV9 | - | TGTGCCAGCAGCGTAGCTGAATCCTACGAGCAGTACTTC | CASSVAESYEQYF
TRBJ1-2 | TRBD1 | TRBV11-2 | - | TGTGCCAGCAGCCTAGGGACAGTCTATGGCTACACCTTC | CASSLGTVYGYTF
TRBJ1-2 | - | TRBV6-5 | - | TGTGCCAGCAGTTCCCAAGTCTATGGCTACACCTTC | CASSSQVYGYTF
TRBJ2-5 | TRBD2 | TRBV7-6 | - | TGTGCCAGCAGCTTAGGGATCAGCGGGAACAGAGAGACCCAGTACTTC | CASSLGISGNRETQYF
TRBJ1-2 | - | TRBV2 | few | TGTGCCAGCAGTGTCAGAATTTTAGCTAACTATGGCTACACCTTC | CASSVRILANYGYTF
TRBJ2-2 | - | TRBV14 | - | TGTGCCAGCAGCCAAGTTGCGGGGCTGAACACCGGGGAGCTGTTTTTT | CASSQVAGLNTGELFF
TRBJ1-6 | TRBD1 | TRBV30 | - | TGTGCCTGGGGGACAGGAGATAATTCACCCCTCCACTTT | CAWGTGDNSPLHF
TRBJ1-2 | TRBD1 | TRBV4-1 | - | TGCGCCAGCAGCCGAGGGGAAAACCAGGGGGGAGGCTACACCTTC | CASSRGENQGGGYTF
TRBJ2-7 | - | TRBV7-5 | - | TGTGCCAGAAGCCCCCAAGTGGGGGAGGGCGAGCAGTACTTC | CARSPQVGEGEQYF
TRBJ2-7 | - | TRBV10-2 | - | TGCGCCAGCACCGACGGGGGAGGCTACGAGCAGTACTTC | CASTDGGGYEQYF
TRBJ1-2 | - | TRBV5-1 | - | TGCGCCAGCAGGAGGGGTGTGACGGGGGCCGGCTACACCTTC | CASRRGVTGAGYTF
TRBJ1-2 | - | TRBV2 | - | TGTGCCAGGGAGGAGGCAGAAGGAGTCTATGGCTACACCTTC | CAREEAEGVYGYTF
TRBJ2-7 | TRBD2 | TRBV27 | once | TGTGCCAGCAGTCCCCCTCGAGCGGGAGCTAGCGAGCAGTACTTC | CASSPPRAGASEQYF
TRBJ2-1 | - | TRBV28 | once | TGTGCCAGCAGTTTACGCTACAATGAGCAGTTCTTC | CASSLRYNEQFF
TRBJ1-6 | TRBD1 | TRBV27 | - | TGTGCCAGCAGTTTAAAGCCCACAGGGGGATACTCACCCCTCCACTTT | CASSLKPTGGYSPLHF
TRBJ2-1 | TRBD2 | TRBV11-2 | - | TGTGCCAGCAGCCCGGGACTAGCGGGGTTTGGGGGGCATTACAATGAGCAGTTCTTC | CASSPGLAGFGGHYNEQFF
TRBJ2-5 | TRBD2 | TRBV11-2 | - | TGTGCCAGCAGCCTCAGACTAGCGGGAGGTTCGGAGACCCAGTACTTC | CASSLRLAGGSETQYF
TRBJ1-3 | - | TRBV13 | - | TGTGCCAGCAGCCCCGGACTCAGCTCTGGAAACACCATATATTTT | CASSPGLSSGNTIYF
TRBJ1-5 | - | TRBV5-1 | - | TGCGCCAGTTCACCCCAGGGGATTGATCAGCCCCAGCATTTT | CASSPQGIDQPQHF
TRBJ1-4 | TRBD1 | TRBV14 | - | TGTGCCAGCAGCCAAACAGGGGGAGTTACTAATGAAAAACTGTTTTTT | CASSQTGGVTNEKLFF
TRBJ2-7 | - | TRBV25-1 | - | TGTGCCAGCGAGAGCCCGCCCGGACCTCCAGCCTACGAGCAGTACTTC | CASESPPGPPAYEQYF
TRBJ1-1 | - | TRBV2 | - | TGTGCCAGCAGTGAAACAACCGTTTTCGTTAACGGAGCTTTCTTT | CASSETTVFVNGAFF
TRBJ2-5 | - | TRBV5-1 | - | TGCGCCAGCAGCCCTCGGACTTGGCCGGTGGAGACCCAGTACTTC | CASSPRTWPVETQYF
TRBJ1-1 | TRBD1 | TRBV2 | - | TGTGCCAGCAAAGTCGGACAGGGTGGCACTGAAGCTTTCTTT | CASKVGQGGTEAFF
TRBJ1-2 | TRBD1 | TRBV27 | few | TGTGCCAGCAGTTTCACAGGGGAAGGCTACACCTTC | CASSFTGEGYTF
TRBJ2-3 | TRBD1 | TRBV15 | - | TGTGCCACCAGCAGGCCCACCCAGGGGGCAGGCACAGATACGCAGTATTTT | CATSRPTQGAGTDTQYF
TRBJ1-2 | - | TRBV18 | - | TGTGCCAGCTCACAAACCTTTCTTAAGGACAACTATGGCTACACCTTC | CASSQTFLKDNYGYTF
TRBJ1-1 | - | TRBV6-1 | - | TGTGCCAGCAGTGAAGTTGGGGGCCCGGGGGAAGCTTTCTTT | CASSEVGGPGEAFF
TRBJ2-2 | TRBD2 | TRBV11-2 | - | TGTGCCAGCAGCCTTAGATATAGCGGGGGGCGGCTGTTTTTT | CASSLRYSGGRLFF
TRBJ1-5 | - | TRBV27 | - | TGTGCCAGCAGTTTGGCCCTAGATCAGCCCCAGCATTTT | CASSLALDQPQHF
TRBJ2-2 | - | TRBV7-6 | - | TGTGCCAGCAGCTTAGCACCAAGAACAAAACAGGGCTCCGGGGAGCTGTTTTTT | CASSLAPRTKQGSGELFF
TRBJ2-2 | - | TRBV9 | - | TGTGCCAGCAGCGTAGGGTCGATCCCCCTTGGGGAGCTGTTTTTT | CASSVGSIPLGELFF
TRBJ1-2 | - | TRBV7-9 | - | TGTGCCAGCAGCTTAAGATGGGAAACAGCCTCTGGCTATGGCTACACCTTC | CASSLRWETASGYGYTF
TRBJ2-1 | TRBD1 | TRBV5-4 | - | TGTGCCAGCACTGGGACAGGGGGCAATGAGCAGTTCTTC | CASTGTGGNEQFF
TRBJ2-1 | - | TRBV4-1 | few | TGCGCCAGCAGCCAAACCCCATCCCACTACAATGAGCAGTTCTTC | CASSQTPSHYNEQFF
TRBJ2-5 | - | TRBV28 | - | TGTGCCAGCAGTTTTAGGGTAGAGTCGGGGGAGACCCAGTACTTC | CASSFRVESGETQYF
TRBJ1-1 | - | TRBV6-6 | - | TGTGCCAGCAGCCGTCTTAGGGCAGGGAGGAACACTGAAGCTTTCTTT | CASSRLRAGRNTEAFF
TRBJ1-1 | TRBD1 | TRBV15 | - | TGTGCCACCAGCAGAGAGAGGGGGCAGGGGGAGGTCACTGAAGCTTTCTTT | CATSRERGQGEVTEAFF
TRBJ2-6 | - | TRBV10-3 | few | TGTGCCATCAGTGAACAGGGAACTGGGGCCAACGTCCTGACTTTC | CAISEQGTGANVLTF
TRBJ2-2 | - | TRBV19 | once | TGTGCCAGTAGGGCCCGGAGGGGGAAGTCTTCCTCCGGGGAGCTGTTTTTT | CASRARRGKSSSGELFF
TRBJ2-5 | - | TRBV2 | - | TGTGCCAGCACTGATTCGATACTAGTCATTGTGGAGACCCAGTACTTC | CASTDSILVIVETQYF
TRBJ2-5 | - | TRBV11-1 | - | TGTGCCAGCAGCCCGCTTGAACAAGAGACCCAGTACTTC | CASSPLEQETQYF
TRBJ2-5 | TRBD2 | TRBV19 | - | TGTGCCAGTAGTTCGTCCCGACTAGCGGGTGGAGAGACCCAGTACTTC | CASSSSRLAGGETQYF
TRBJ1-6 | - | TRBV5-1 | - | TGCGCCAGCAGCTTGGGGGGGAATTCACCCCTCCACTTT | CASSLGGNSPLHF
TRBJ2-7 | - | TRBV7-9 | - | TGTGCCAGCAGCAAAGAGGACCGGAGGCAGTACTTC | CASSKEDRRQYF
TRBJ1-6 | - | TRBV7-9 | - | TGTGCCAGCAGCTTTACCGGAGGGGGGGCCCGGTCACCCCTCCACTTT | CASSFTGGGARSPLHF
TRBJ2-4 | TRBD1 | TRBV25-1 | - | TGTGCCAGCAGTGAACCGGGACAGGCGAAAAACATTCAGTACTTC | CASSEPGQAKNIQYF
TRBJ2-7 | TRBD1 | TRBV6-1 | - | TGTGCCAGCAGTCGGGACAGACGATCCTACGAGCAGTACTTC | CASSRDRRSYEQYF
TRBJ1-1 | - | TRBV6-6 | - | TGTGCCAGCAGTTCAGCATTCGGCACTGAAGCTTTCTTT | CASSSAFGTEAFF